This TCR beta chain was captured in a study of shared clonotypes between healthy human individuals. Method: immunoSEQ multiplex PCR; TCRdb's copy keeps in-frame clones and lacks some. The sample includes roughly 2,500,000 clones, 80% to 95% seen only once; the top ten take 0.36%. Sequencing input: naive CD4+ T cells from PBMCs. Subset reported: CD45RA+ positively selected. The clonotype was recovered from a man aged 18 to 35 in good health. Some clones in this sample may be carry-over from other donors' samples.

CDR3 sequence (DNA): TGTGCCAGCAGCTTCCAGGGGGGGGCCGGGGAGACCCAGTACTTC. Translation gives CASSFQGGAGETQYF. The rearrangement links TRBV7-2 to TRBJ2-5, with D perhaps TRBD1 or TRBD2 (7 bases each). V was pared by 3 bases and J by 5 bases, with 16 bases between. Germline V CDR1 and CDR2: SGHTA, FQGNSA. The CDR3 extends over 15 amino acids.